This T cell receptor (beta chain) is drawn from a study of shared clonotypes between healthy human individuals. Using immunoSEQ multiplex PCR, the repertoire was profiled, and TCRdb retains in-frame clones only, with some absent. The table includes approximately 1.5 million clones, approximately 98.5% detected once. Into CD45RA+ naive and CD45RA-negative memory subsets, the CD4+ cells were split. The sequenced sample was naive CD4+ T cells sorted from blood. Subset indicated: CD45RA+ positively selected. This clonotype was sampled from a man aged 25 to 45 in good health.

The CDR3 region is CASSMGLVSYEQYF. The CDR3 DNA reads TGTGCCAGCAGCATGGGACTAGTTTCCTACGAGCAGTACTTC. The chain links TRBV13 to TRBJ2-7, with 8 bases identical to TRBD2. Germline loops: CDR1 PRHDT, CDR2 FYEKMQ (reference sequence). The CDR3 has 14 amino acids. V shed 5 bases and J 1 base; nucleotides not matched to a gene: 4. Looking up the rest from reference TRBV13 and TRBJ2-7 gives the full variable domain: AAGVIQSPRHLIKEKRETATLKCYPIPRHDTVYWYQQGPGQDPQFLISFYEKMQSDKGSIPDRFSAQQFSDYHSELNMSSLELGDSALYFCASSMGLVSYEQYFGPGTRLTVT.